The present TCR beta chain was sequenced within a study of blood T cell repertoires in COVID-19. Turning to the study itself: Acute and convalescent COVID-19 specimens originated in the United States, Italy and Spain. In each case, the material was cDNA or gDNA derived from T cells, B-cell-depleted T cells, or PBMCs.

In terms of age and location, participants ranged from roughly 18 to 90 years and lived in about two dozen US areas. The repertoire was sequenced with immunoSEQ multiplex PCR; TCRdb's copy has only in-frame clones and lacks some. The sample has about 270,000 clones, approximately 90% seen once. The CDR3 totals 14 residues. Trimming took off 3 bases at V and 4 bases at J, with 9 bases between the two ends. Germline CDR1 MNHEY, CDR2 SMNVEV (reference sequence). This receptor was identified in a middle-aged man who had been exposed to COVID-19. The chain combines TRBV27 with TRBJ1-4; D may be TRBD1 (5 bases). Sequences were obtained from PBMCs or T cells enriched from blood (not recorded which). The CDR3 nucleotides read TGTGCCAGCAGTTTGGGGCGGCTTAATGAAAAACTGTTTTTT. It encodes CASSLGRLNEKLFF.